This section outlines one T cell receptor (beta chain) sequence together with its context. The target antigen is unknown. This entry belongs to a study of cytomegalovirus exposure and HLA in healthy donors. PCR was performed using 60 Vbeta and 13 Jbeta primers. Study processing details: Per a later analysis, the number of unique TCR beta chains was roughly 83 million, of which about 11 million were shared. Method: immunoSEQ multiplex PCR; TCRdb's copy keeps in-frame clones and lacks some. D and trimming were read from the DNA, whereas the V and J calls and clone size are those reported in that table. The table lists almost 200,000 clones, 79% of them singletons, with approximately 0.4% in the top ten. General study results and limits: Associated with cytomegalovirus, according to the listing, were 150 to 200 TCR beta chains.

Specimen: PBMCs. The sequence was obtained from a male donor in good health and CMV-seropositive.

CDR3: CASSLGEGFSYEQYF. The CDR3 DNA sequence: TGTGCCAGCAGCTTGGGGGAGGGATTTTCCTACGAGCAGTACTTC. This sequence joins TRBV5-5 and TRBJ2-7, with TRBD2 matching over 7 bases. In germline, CDR1 is SGHKS, CDR2 YYEKEE (reference sequence). The length of the CDR3 is 15 residues. With 0 bases clipped from V and 1 base from J, the junction kept 4 bases outside the gene matches.